This T cell receptor beta chain is drawn from a study of type 1 regulatory T cells. The sample holds a few counts of this clonotype. No antigen is known for it. This CDR3 has 19 residues. CDR1 is SGHKS and CDR2 is YYEKEE in the germline V gene (reference sequence). With V trimmed by 4 bases and J by 0 bases, 12 bases remained unmatched. TCRdb re-called the reads with MiXCR, one entry per CDR3 protein. This sample has 60,000 to 70,000 distinct CDR3 sequences, with more than 45% found just once. The chain links TRBV5-5 to TRBJ2-6; 8 bases are shared with TRBD1. This receptor was taken from a human donor in good health. Sequencing input: cultured non-Tr1 T cells, either the whole culture or a sorted T cell fraction (not recorded which). The CDR3 is CASSLYWTGSGSGANVLTF. As DNA, the CDR3 is TGTGCCAGCAGCCTTTACTGGACAGGGAGCGGCTCTGGGGCCAACGTCCTGACTTTC.